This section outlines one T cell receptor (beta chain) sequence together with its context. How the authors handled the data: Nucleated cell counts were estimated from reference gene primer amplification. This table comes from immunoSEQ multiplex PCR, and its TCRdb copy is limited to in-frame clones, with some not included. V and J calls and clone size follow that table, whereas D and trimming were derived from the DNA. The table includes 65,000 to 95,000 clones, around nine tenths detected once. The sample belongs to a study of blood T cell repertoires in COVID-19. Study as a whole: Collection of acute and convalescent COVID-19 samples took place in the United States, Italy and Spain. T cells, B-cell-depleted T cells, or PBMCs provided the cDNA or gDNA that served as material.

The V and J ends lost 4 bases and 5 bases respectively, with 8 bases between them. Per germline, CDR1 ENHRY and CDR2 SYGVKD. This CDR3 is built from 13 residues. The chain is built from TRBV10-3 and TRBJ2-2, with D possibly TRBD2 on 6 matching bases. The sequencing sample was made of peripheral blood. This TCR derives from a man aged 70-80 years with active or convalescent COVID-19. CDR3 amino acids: CAISVGTTGELFF. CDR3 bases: TGTGCCATCAGTGTCGGGACTACCGGGGAGCTGTTTTTT.